The rows below give T cell receptor beta chains drawn from one sample of a study of shared T cell receptors in the human thymus. The protocol was immunoSEQ multiplex PCR, while the TCRdb copy is restricted to in-frame clones and leaves out a portion. The sample has hundreds of thousands of clones, approximately 95% seen once. The sample was thymocytes. These TCRs come from a human donor. Both conserved end residues are part of each CDR3. D genes are given only for firm matches. The listing skips clone size in some rows; elsewhere it reads once, few, many or a size class.

j_call,clone_size,d_call,v_call,cdr3_aa,cdr3_nt
TRBJ2-2,-,TRBD2,TRBV27,CASTEAGTSPNTGELFF,TGTGCCAGCACCGAAGCCGGGACTAGCCCTAACACCGGGGAGCTGTTTTTT
TRBJ1-1,-,-,TRBV14,CASSLRQMNTEAFF,TGTGCCAGCAGCCTCCGGCAGATGAACACTGAAGCTTTCTTT
TRBJ1-1,-,TRBD1,TRBV6-5,CASSRDRLNTEAFF,TGTGCCAGCAGCAGGGACAGGTTGAACACTGAAGCTTTCTTT
TRBJ1-3,-,-,TRBV5-4,CASSLNNRARGGNTIYF,TGTGCCAGCAGCTTGAACAACAGGGCCCGGGGAGGAAACACCATATATTTT
TRBJ2-1,-,TRBD2,TRBV25-1,CASSRSSGRGNEQFF,TGTGCCAGCAGCCGCTCTAGCGGGAGGGGGAATGAGCAGTTCTTC
TRBJ1-3,-,-,TRBV5-1,CASMLSPGDTIYF,TGCGCCAGCATGCTTTCACCCGGAGACACCATATATTTT
TRBJ2-3,-,TRBD2,TRBV5-4,CASSLVTSGRSTDTQYF,TGTGCCAGCAGCTTGGTTACCAGCGGGAGGTCGACAGATACGCAGTATTTT
TRBJ1-3,-,-,TRBV5-5,CASSFSPGNTIYF,TGTGCCAGCAGCTTTTCACCTGGAAACACCATATATTTT
TRBJ2-1,-,TRBD1,TRBV2,CASSPGTGNGSYNEQFF,TGTGCCAGCAGTCCCGGGACAGGGAACGGGTCCTACAATGAGCAGTTCTTC
TRBJ1-5,-,TRBD1,TRBV28,CASREGTAMNQPQHF,TGTGCCAGCAGGGAAGGGACAGCAATGAATCAGCCCCAGCATTTT
TRBJ2-7,-,-,TRBV19,CASSPKWTLTGEQYF,TGTGCCAGTAGCCCGAAATGGACCCTGACTGGGGAGCAGTACTTC
TRBJ2-2,-,TRBD1,TRBV7-9,CASSPRTGGPTNTGELFF,TGTGCCAGCAGCCCCCGGACAGGGGGCCCGACGAACACCGGGGAGCTGTTTTTT
TRBJ2-1,-,TRBD2,TRBV6-5,CASSYGGEGIYNEQFF,TGTGCCAGCAGTTATGGGGGGGAGGGAATCTACAATGAGCAGTTCTTC
TRBJ2-7,-,TRBD2,TRBV5-8,CASTDGLAAYEQYF,TGTGCCAGCACCGACGGGCTAGCGGCCTACGAGCAGTACTTC
TRBJ2-7,-,TRBD2,TRBV4-2,CASSQPTGTSEEEQYF,TGTGCCAGCAGCCAACCTACCGGGACTAGCGAGGAGGAGCAGTACTTC
TRBJ2-7,-,-,TRBV28,CASSSRDKSDEQYF,TGTGCCAGCAGTTCCCGGGACAAAAGCGACGAGCAGTACTTC
TRBJ2-5,-,TRBD2,TRBV15,CATSPAGYQETQYF,TGTGCCACCAGCCCAGCGGGGTACCAAGAGACCCAGTACTTC
TRBJ2-7,-,TRBD1,TRBV18,CASSPPVRDRPYEQYF,TGTGCCAGCTCACCACCGGTAAGGGACAGGCCCTACGAGCAGTACTTC
TRBJ1-1,-,-,TRBV28,CASSLLGRYTEAFF,TGTGCCAGCAGCCTCCTCGGACGGTACACTGAAGCTTTCTTT
TRBJ2-3,-,TRBD2,TRBV4-1,CASSQTGLAGEICDTQYF,TGCGCCAGCAGCCAGACAGGACTAGCGGGAGAAATATGTGATACGCAGTATTTT
TRBJ2-1,-,-,TRBV7-2,CASSSRGEDDAYNEQFF,TGTGCCAGCAGCTCTCGAGGGGAGGACGATGCCTACAATGAGCAGTTCTTC
TRBJ1-1,few,-,TRBV29-1,CSVGGGRRTEAFF,TGCAGCGTTGGAGGGGGAAGGCGCACTGAAGCTTTCTTT
TRBJ2-1,once,-,TRBV7-8,CASSLVYGNSYNEQFF,TGTGCCAGCAGCTTAGTTTACGGGAACTCCTACAATGAGCAGTTCTTC
TRBJ2-7,-,-,TRBV14,CASSQDRVGGPSSYEQYF,TGTGCCAGCAGCCAAGATCGCGTGGGGGGACCTTCCTCCTACGAGCAGTACTTC
TRBJ2-1,-,-,TRBV16,CASSQLVGGAYNEQFF,TGTGCCAGCAGCCAATTAGTCGGAGGGGCCTACAATGAGCAGTTCTTC
TRBJ2-1,-,TRBD2,TRBV11-2,CASSSSGRGNEQFF,TGTGCCAGCAGCTCTAGCGGGAGGGGGAATGAGCAGTTCTTC
TRBJ1-2,-,TRBD1,TRBV2,CASSGDREGNYGYTF,TGTGCCAGCAGTGGGGACAGGGAAGGAAACTATGGCTACACCTTC
TRBJ2-3,-,-,TRBV15,CATSRDRRSYSTDTQYF,TGTGCCACCAGCAGAGATCGGAGGTCTTATAGCACAGATACGCAGTATTTT
TRBJ2-7,once,TRBD2,TRBV4-2,CASTGPSGRDEQYF,TGTGCCAGCACTGGACCTAGCGGGAGGGACGAGCAGTACTTC
TRBJ1-4,-,-,TRBV4-3,CASSQGDLNSSANEKLFF,TGCGCCAGCAGCCAAGGAGACCTCAACAGCTCGGCTAATGAAAAACTGTTTTTT
TRBJ2-1,-,-,TRBV28,CASSLGGAWEQFF,TGTGCCAGCAGTTTAGGAGGGGCCTGGGAGCAGTTCTTC
TRBJ2-2,-,-,TRBV28,CASSLFRSGELFF,TGTGCCAGCAGTTTATTTAGGTCCGGGGAGCTGTTTTTT
TRBJ1-5,-,-,TRBV27,CASSLEVGQPQHF,TGTGCCAGCAGTTTAGAGGTGGGCCAGCCCCAGCATTTT
TRBJ2-7,few,-,TRBV10-2,CASSEGPGSGSVSAATYEQYF,TGCGCCAGCAGTGAGGGGCCGGGATCAGGGTCAGTGTCAGCGGCCACCTACGAGCAGTACTTC
TRBJ2-5,-,-,TRBV6-6,CASSFGAGEETQYF,TGTGCCAGCAGTTTTGGGGCTGGAGAAGAGACCCAGTACTTC
TRBJ2-2,once,TRBD1,TRBV25-1,CASSGVGTGHTGELFF,TGTGCCAGCAGTGGAGTTGGGACAGGGCACACCGGGGAGCTGTTTTTT
TRBJ2-6,-,-,TRBV7-9,CASSSPGTGANVLTF,TGTGCCAGCAGCTCGCCCGGGACTGGGGCCAACGTCCTGACTTTC
TRBJ2-7,-,-,TRBV6-1,CASSAPGRIYEQYF,TGTGCCAGCAGTGCCCCGGGACGGATCTACGAGCAGTACTTC
TRBJ2-7,-,-,TRBV6-5,CASNSTGPHYEQYF,TGTGCCAGCAACTCAACCGGGCCGCACTACGAGCAGTACTTC
TRBJ2-3,-,-,TRBV15,CATSRGLNRRTVSTDTQYF,TGTGCCACCAGCAGAGGCCTAAACCGTAGGACTGTAAGCACAGATACGCAGTATTTT